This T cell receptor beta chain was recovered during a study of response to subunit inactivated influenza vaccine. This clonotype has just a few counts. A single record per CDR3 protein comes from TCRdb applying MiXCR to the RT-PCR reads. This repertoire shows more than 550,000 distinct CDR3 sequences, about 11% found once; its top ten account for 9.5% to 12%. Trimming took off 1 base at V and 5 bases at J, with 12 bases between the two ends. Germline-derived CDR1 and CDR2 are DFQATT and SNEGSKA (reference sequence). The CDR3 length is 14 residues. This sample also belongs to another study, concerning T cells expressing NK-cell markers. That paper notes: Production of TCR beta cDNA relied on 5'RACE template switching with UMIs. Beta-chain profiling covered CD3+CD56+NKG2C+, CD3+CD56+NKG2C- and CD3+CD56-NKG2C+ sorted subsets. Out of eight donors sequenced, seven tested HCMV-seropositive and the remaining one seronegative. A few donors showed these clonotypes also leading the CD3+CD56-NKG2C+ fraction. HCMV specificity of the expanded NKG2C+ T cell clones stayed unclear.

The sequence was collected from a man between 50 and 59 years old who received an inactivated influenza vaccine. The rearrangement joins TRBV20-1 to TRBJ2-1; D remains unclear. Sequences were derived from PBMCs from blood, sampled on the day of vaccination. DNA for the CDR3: TGCAGTGCTAGAGTCGACTTAAAGCACAATGAGCAGTTCTTC. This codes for CSARVDLKHNEQFF.